The rows below give T cell receptor beta chains drawn from one sample of a study of CD8+ T cells in alopecia areata. TCRdb keeps only in-frame clones here, not all; method: immunoSEQ multiplex PCR. The table has approximately 99,000 clones, around 59% seen once. Sequencing was performed on CD8+ T cells sorted from blood. The receptors were sampled from a human donor in good health. The CDR3 runs from the conserved cysteine through the conserved F or W. Each record gives: D gene, clone size, J gene, V gene, CDR3 DNA, CDR3 protein. D genes are given only for firm matches. Clone size is stated in some rows and not others, as once, few, many or a class when expanded.

D gene: NA
clone size: NA
J gene: TRBJ1-2
V gene: TRBV29-1
CDR3 DNA: TGCAGCGTTGAAGATCGGGGGGCCTATGGCTACACCTTC
CDR3 protein: CSVEDRGAYGYTF

D gene: NA
clone size: NA
J gene: TRBJ1-5
V gene: TRBV25-1
CDR3 DNA: TGTGCCAGCTACAGGGATTTCTGGCCCCAGCATTTT
CDR3 protein: CASYRDFWPQHF

D gene: TRBD1
clone size: NA
J gene: TRBJ2-5
V gene: TRBV10-3
CDR3 DNA: TGTGCCATCAGTGGGACAGGTAGAGAGACCCAGTACTTC
CDR3 protein: CAISGTGRETQYF

D gene: NA
clone size: NA
J gene: TRBJ1-1
V gene: TRBV13
CDR3 DNA: TGTGCCAGCAGCTTCAAGGAGATGAACACTGAAGCTTTCTTT
CDR3 protein: CASSFKEMNTEAFF

D gene: NA
clone size: few
J gene: TRBJ2-7
V gene: TRBV4-1
CDR3 DNA: TGCGCCAGCAGCCTCGCGCACTCAGGTGGGACCTACGAGCAGTACTTC
CDR3 protein: CASSLAHSGGTYEQYF

D gene: NA
clone size: NA
J gene: TRBJ2-2
V gene: TRBV10-3
CDR3 DNA: TGTGCCATCAGTGACACCGGTTCGGAAACCGGGGAGCTGTTTTTT
CDR3 protein: CAISDTGSETGELFF

D gene: NA
clone size: NA
J gene: TRBJ1-1
V gene: TRBV5-1
CDR3 DNA: TGCGCCAGCAGCTTAGACACTGAAGCTTTCTTT
CDR3 protein: CASSLDTEAFF

D gene: TRBD2
clone size: NA
J gene: TRBJ2-3
V gene: TRBV7-2
CDR3 DNA: TGTGCCAGCAGCCGAGGGTGTTGCGGGGGGGGCACAGATACGCAGTATTTT
CDR3 protein: CASSRGCCGGGTDTQYF

D gene: NA
clone size: few
J gene: TRBJ2-5
V gene: TRBV6-6
CDR3 DNA: TGTGCCAGCAGTTCTCGGGGGCCCCAAGAGACCCAGTACTTC
CDR3 protein: CASSSRGPQETQYF

D gene: TRBD2
clone size: NA
J gene: TRBJ2-2
V gene: TRBV25-1
CDR3 DNA: TGTGCCAGCAGTGGGGGACTAGCGAGGAACACCGGGGAGCTGTTTTTT
CDR3 protein: CASSGGLARNTGELFF

D gene: NA
clone size: NA
J gene: TRBJ2-7
V gene: TRBV12-5
CDR3 DNA: TGTGCTAGTGGTCCCGACGGCTACGAGCAGTACTTC
CDR3 protein: CASGPDGYEQYF

D gene: NA
clone size: few
J gene: TRBJ1-2
V gene: TRBV25-1
CDR3 DNA: TGTGCCAGCAGTAAGGGCGGAAATGGCTACACCTTC
CDR3 protein: CASSKGGNGYTF

D gene: TRBD2
clone size: NA
J gene: TRBJ2-7
V gene: TRBV2
CDR3 DNA: TGTGCCAGCATTGCGGGAGCCGCCTACGAGCAGTACTTC
CDR3 protein: CASIAGAAYEQYF

D gene: TRBD1
clone size: NA
J gene: TRBJ2-5
V gene: TRBV5-6
CDR3 DNA: TGTGCCAGCAGCTCTTATACGGACAGGGGGTACCAAGAGACCCAGTACTTC
CDR3 protein: CASSSYTDRGYQETQYF

D gene: TRBD1
clone size: NA
J gene: TRBJ2-2
V gene: TRBV30
CDR3 DNA: TGTGCCTGGGGGACAGGGAACACCGGGGAGCTGTTTTTT
CDR3 protein: CAWGTGNTGELFF

D gene: NA
clone size: few
J gene: TRBJ1-4
V gene: TRBV7-2
CDR3 DNA: TGTGCCAGCAACTTACTAGGAGCGTCAGCTAATGAAAAACTGTTTTTT
CDR3 protein: CASNLLGASANEKLFF

D gene: NA
clone size: NA
J gene: TRBJ1-2
V gene: TRBV6-5
CDR3 DNA: TGTGCCAGCAGTTACACGGAGGGTTCCTACTATGGCTACACCTTC
CDR3 protein: CASSYTEGSYYGYTF

D gene: TRBD2
clone size: NA
J gene: TRBJ2-1
V gene: TRBV9
CDR3 DNA: TGTGCCAGCAGCGTCACTAGCGGGGGCTACAATGAGCAGTTCTTC
CDR3 protein: CASSVTSGGYNEQFF

D gene: NA
clone size: few
J gene: TRBJ2-7
V gene: TRBV28
CDR3 DNA: TGTGCCAGCAGCAAGGCTTACGAGCAGTACTTC
CDR3 protein: CASSKAYEQYF

D gene: NA
clone size: NA
J gene: TRBJ1-1
V gene: TRBV29-1
CDR3 DNA: TGCAGCGACCTCCTCTATGGCACTGAAGCTTTCTTT
CDR3 protein: CSDLLYGTEAFF

D gene: NA
clone size: NA
J gene: TRBJ2-3
V gene: TRBV4-2
CDR3 DNA: TGTGCCAGCAGCCAAGACCAAACTAGCACAGATACGCAGTATTTT
CDR3 protein: CASSQDQTSTDTQYF

D gene: NA
clone size: few
J gene: TRBJ2-2
V gene: TRBV5-6
CDR3 DNA: TGTGCCAGCAGCGACCGGTGGGGCGCCGGGGAGCTGTTTTTT
CDR3 protein: CASSDRWGAGELFF

D gene: NA
clone size: few
J gene: TRBJ2-1
V gene: TRBV29-1
CDR3 DNA: TGCAGCGTTGAACACTGGGTCGGGCCCTACAATGAGCAGTTCTTC
CDR3 protein: CSVEHWVGPYNEQFF

D gene: NA
clone size: few
J gene: TRBJ2-2
V gene: TRBV4-3
CDR3 DNA: TGCGCCAGCAGCCACCAAGACACCGGGGAGCTGTTTTTT
CDR3 protein: CASSHQDTGELFF

D gene: TRBD1
clone size: NA
J gene: TRBJ2-6
V gene: TRBV4-3
CDR3 DNA: TGCGCCAGCAGCCGCGGGACAGGGTCTGGGGCCAACGTCCTGACTTTC
CDR3 protein: CASSRGTGSGANVLTF

D gene: NA
clone size: NA
J gene: TRBJ1-3
V gene: TRBV29-1
CDR3 DNA: TGCAGCGTTGCCGGGTTTGGAAACACCATATATTTT
CDR3 protein: CSVAGFGNTIYF

D gene: NA
clone size: NA
J gene: TRBJ2-5
V gene: TRBV4-3
CDR3 DNA: TGCGCCAGCAGCCAAAAACAGGGAAGGCGTGAGACCCAGTACTTC
CDR3 protein: CASSQKQGRRETQYF

D gene: NA
clone size: NA
J gene: TRBJ2-7
V gene: TRBV19
CDR3 DNA: TGTGCCACCCGCTCCGGGACGTCTCTATCCGAGCAGTACTTC
CDR3 protein: CATRSGTSLSEQYF

D gene: NA
clone size: NA
J gene: TRBJ2-1
V gene: TRBV27
CDR3 DNA: TGTGCCAGCAGTTTATATACGGCCGTCCTCGATGAGCAGTTCTTC
CDR3 protein: CASSLYTAVLDEQFF